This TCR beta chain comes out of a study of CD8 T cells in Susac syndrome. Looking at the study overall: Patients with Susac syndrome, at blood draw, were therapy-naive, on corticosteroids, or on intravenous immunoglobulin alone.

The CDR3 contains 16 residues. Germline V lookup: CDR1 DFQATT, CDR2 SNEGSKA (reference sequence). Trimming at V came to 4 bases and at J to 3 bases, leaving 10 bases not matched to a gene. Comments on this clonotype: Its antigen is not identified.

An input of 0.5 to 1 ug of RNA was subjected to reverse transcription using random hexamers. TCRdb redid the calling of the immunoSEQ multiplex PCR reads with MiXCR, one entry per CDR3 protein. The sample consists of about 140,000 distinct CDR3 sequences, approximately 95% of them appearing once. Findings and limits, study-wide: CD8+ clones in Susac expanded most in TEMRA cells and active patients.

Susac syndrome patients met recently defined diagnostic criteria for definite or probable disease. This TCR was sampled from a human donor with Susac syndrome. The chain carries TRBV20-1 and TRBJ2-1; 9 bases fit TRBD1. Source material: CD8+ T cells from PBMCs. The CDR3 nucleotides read TGCAGTGCTACTGGAACCCGGGACAGGGTCTACAATGAGCAGTTCTTC. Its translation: CSATGTRDRVYNEQFF.